This T cell receptor beta chain emerged from a study of blood T cell repertoires in COVID-19 (TCRdb year 2020). Notes on the research overall: Samples from collaborators originated in the United States, Italy and Spain and spanned both the acute and convalescent phases of COVID-19. Nearly every sample came with metadata listing a de-identified subject ID, COVID-19 status, age in years and sex. The material from the prospective study consisted of cDNA or gDNA derived from T cells, B-cell-depleted T cells, or PBMCs. Deeply sampled blood TCRbeta repertoires from subjects exposed to, actively infected with, or recovered from COVID-19 were included in the dataset. A freely available public database, intended as a resource for researchers studying the immune response to SARS-CoV-2, is where the repertoires were released. HLA class I and class II types, where available, came from metadata supplied by the sample provider rather than from assay-based typing. Samples came from the ongoing ImmuneRACE study (first 160 participants) plus 1,254 subjects from 6 global collaborators.

V is cut back by 3 bases and J by 7 bases, with 16 bases in the junction unmatched. The CDR3 contains 17 residues, cysteine and phenylalanine counted. Only the CDR3 region is kept as DNA, spanning 51 bases read in frame from base 1. Looking up the germline V gene yields CDR1 SGHRS and CDR2 YFSETQ. TCRbeta CDR3 regions were amplified from genomic DNA using the immunoSEQ Assay, a bias-controlled multiplex PCR. Turning to the authors' computational methods: Nucleated cell counts per sample were estimated from amplification of reference gene primers within the assay. To quantify the absolute abundance of each unique TCRbeta CDR3 rearrangement, sequence reads were collapsed and filtered. For each sample, productive Simpson clonality was calculated as the square root of Simpson's diversity index across productive rearrangements. Imported from immuneACCESS, the table was reduced by TCRdb to in-frame sequences with V and J called. These copies leave out some clones; in studies compared against another copy, an unresolved V gene accounts for under half, and the cause of the remainder is not known. V, J and clone size are taken as reported in that table, and D and trimming were inferred from the DNA itself. The sample table holds about 300,000 clones, of which about 83% were seen once. The top ten hold roughly 1.1% of the sample.

Collaborating institutions collected whole blood in K2EDTA tubes following their own protocols. For TCRbeta analysis, collaborators shipped samples in one of three forms: frozen whole blood, isolated PBMCs, or DNA extracted from either of those sample types. Concerning this clone: Its antigen is currently not known. No per-base quality is available; no much larger clone lies one base away.

Study-wide findings and limitations: The amount of clinical and demographic metadata varied by source and participant and was provided uncurated.

The sequence links TRBV5-1 to TRBJ1-2, and TRBD1 aligns with 9 junction nucleotides. The origin of this receptor is a woman in her 50s with acute or convalescent COVID-19. Material for sequencing was peripheral blood. The DNA sequence is TGCGCCAGCAGCTCCTCTGAGCGCCGGGACAGGGTAGCTGGCTACACCTTC. Its translation is CASSSSERRDRVAGYTF.